A selection of T cell receptor beta chains follows, all from one sample in a study of OX40 agonist ivuxolimab in advanced cancers. The protocol was immunoSEQ multiplex PCR, while the TCRdb copy is restricted to in-frame clones and leaves out a portion. The repertoire consists of about 93,000 clones, with approximately 94% occurring once and the leading ten covering 2% to 3%. The input for sequencing was CD4+ or CD8+ T cells sorted from blood, taken in a trial of the OX40 agonist ivuxolimab. The receptors here all came from an adult with an advanced solid tumor such as melanoma, head and neck, liver or kidney cancer. CDR3s include the opening cysteine and the closing phenylalanine or tryptophan. The D gene is left open where the match is weak. Clone size is given for some rows only: seen once, a few or many times, or a class if the clone is expanded.

>TRBV7-7|TRBD2|TRBJ2-5|-
TGTGCCAGCAGCCCAGGAGGGGAGGGAGAGACCCAGTACTTC
CASSPGGEGETQYF
>TRBV6-6|-|TRBJ2-3|once
TGTGCCAGCAGTTCCCGCACAGATACGCAGTATTTT
CASSSRTDTQYF
>TRBV11-2|TRBD1|TRBJ1-4|-
TGTGCCAGCAGCCCCACAGGGGGACCTGAGGAAAAACTGTTTTTT
CASSPTGGPEEKLFF
>TRBV2|-|TRBJ2-7|-
TGTGCCACCTCCGGCACCTACGAGCAGTACTTC
CATSGTYEQYF
>TRBV11-3|-|TRBJ1-1|-
TGTGCCAGCAGCGTGGGTGAAAACACTGAAGCTTTCTTT
CASSVGENTEAFF
>TRBV5-6|-|TRBJ1-2|-
TGTGCCAGCAGCTTCAACAACTATGGCTACACCTTC
CASSFNNYGYTF
>TRBV21-1|-|TRBJ2-3|-
TGTGCCAGCAGCAAAGTAATCCCGGACTCTACCTGCACAGATACGCAGTATTTT
CASSKVIPDSTCTDTQYF
>TRBV6-6|-|TRBJ2-2|-
TGTGCCAGCAGTTTGAGGCGCCCCGGGGAGCTGTTTTTT
CASSLRRPGELFF
>TRBV5-4|-|TRBJ1-5|-
TGTGCCAGCAGCTTGGGGGGGGTTCGGCCCCAGCATTTT
CASSLGGVRPQHF
>TRBV11-3|-|TRBJ2-3|-
TGTGCCAGCAGCTTAGGTCTGGGGGCTACAGATACGCAGTATTTT
CASSLGLGATDTQYF
>TRBV5-5|-|TRBJ1-1|once
TGTGCCAGCAGCGCCAGGGGAGGAACCACTGAAGCTTTCTTT
CASSARGGTTEAFF
>TRBV11-2|-|TRBJ2-1|-
TGTGCCAGCAGCTTGAGCAGCAGCTCCTACAATGAGCAGTTCTTC
CASSLSSSSYNEQFF
>TRBV9|-|TRBJ1-3|-
TGTGCCAGCAGCGTAGCAGGGAGCTCTGGAAACACCATATATTTT
CASSVAGSSGNTIYF
>TRBV27|-|TRBJ2-1|-
TGTGCCAGCAGTTTCGCGGGAAGCCCCAGAGATGAGCAGTTCTTC
CASSFAGSPRDEQFF
>TRBV5-6|TRBD1|TRBJ2-3|few
TGTGCCAGCAGCTTGGAGGTGGTCAGGGGGACAGATACGCAGTATTTT
CASSLEVVRGTDTQYF
>TRBV21-1|-|TRBJ1-2|-
TGTGCCAGCAGCAAAGAACCCCCTGGGCAGTATGGCTACACCTTC
CASSKEPPGQYGYTF
>TRBV7-9|TRBD1|TRBJ2-3|-
TGTGCCAGCAGCGGACAGGTTTCAGATACGCAGTATTTT
CASSGQVSDTQYF
>TRBV21-1|-|TRBJ2-4|-
TGTGCCAGCAGCGGGACAATTAACATTCAGTACTTC
CASSGTINIQYF
>TRBV15|-|TRBJ2-1|-
TGTGCCACCAGTTTCTATCAAAATGAGCAGTTCTTC
CATSFYQNEQFF
>TRBV6-6|-|TRBJ1-1|-
TGTGCCAGCATTCAGGGGCCCGAAGCTTTCTTT
CASIQGPEAFF
>TRBV2|-|TRBJ1-2|once
TGTGCCAGTGGAGAGGGGCAGTCGACAATTTATGGCTACACCTTC
CASGEGQSTIYGYTF